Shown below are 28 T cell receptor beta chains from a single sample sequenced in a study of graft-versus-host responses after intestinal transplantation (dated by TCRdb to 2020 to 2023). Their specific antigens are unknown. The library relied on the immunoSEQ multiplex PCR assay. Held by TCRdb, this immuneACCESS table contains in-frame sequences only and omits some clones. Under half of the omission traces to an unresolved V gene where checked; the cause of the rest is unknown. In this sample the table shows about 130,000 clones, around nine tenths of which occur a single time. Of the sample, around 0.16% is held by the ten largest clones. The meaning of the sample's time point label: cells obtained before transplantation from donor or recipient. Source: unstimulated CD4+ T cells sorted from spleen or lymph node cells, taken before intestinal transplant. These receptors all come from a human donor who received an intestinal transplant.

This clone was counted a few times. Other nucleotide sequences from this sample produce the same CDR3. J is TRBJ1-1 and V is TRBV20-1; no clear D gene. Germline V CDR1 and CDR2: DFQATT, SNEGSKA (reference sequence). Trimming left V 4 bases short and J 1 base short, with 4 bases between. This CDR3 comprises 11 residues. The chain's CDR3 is CSAKENTEAFF. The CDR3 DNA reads TGCAGTGCTAAAGAGAACACTGAAGCTTTCTTT.

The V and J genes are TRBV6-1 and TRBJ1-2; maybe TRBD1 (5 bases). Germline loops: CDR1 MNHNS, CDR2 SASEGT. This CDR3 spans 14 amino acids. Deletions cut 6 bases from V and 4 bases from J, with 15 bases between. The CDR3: CASRNAGIGYGYTF. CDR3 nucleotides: TGTGCCAGCAGAAACGCAGGGATAGGCTATGGCTACACCTTC.

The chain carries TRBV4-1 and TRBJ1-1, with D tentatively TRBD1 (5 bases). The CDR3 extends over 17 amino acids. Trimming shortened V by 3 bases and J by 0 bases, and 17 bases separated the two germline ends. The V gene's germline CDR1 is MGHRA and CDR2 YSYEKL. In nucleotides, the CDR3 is TGCGCCAGCAGCCACGCCCTTCAGCAGGGCCTGAACACTGAAGCTTTCTTT. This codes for CASSHALQQGLNTEAFF.

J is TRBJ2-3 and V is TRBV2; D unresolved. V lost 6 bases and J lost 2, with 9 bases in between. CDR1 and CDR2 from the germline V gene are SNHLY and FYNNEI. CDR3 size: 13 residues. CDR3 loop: CASRRQTTDTQYF. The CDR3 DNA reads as TGTGCCAGCAGGCGGCAGACCACAGATACGCAGTATTTT.

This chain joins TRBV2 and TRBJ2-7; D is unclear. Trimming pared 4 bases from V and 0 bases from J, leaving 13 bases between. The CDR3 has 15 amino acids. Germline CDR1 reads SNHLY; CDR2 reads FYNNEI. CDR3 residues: CASSGGYRSSYEQYF. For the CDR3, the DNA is TGTGCCAGCAGTGGGGGATACCGGAGCTCCTACGAGCAGTACTTC.

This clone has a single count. CDR3 sequence reads: CASSYLVGHYEQYF. CDR3 nucleotides: TGTGCCAGCAGTTACCTTGTGGGACACTACGAGCAGTACTTC. The rearrangement uses TRBV6-5 and TRBJ2-7; a weak D match, TRBD1 (6 bases). V was trimmed by 2 bases and J by 3 bases, leaving 11 bases between them. The CDR3 loop spans 14 amino acids. CDR1 and CDR2 from the germline V gene are MNHEY and SVGAGI.

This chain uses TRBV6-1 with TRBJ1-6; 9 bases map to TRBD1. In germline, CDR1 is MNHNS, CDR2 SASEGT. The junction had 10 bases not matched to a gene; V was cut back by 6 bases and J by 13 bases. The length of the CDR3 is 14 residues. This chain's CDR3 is CASSLGQGPVPLHF. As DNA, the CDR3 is TGTGCCAGCAGCCTGGGACAGGGTCCTGTCCCCCTCCACTTT.

The CDR3 spells CASSQEWTGGVRTEAFF. The CDR3 DNA is TGCGCCAGCAGCCAAGAGTGGACAGGGGGCGTTCGCACTGAAGCTTTCTTT. This sequence joins TRBV4-1 and TRBJ1-1, with TRBD1 identical over 11 bases. Germline V gene sequence: CDR1 MGHRA, CDR2 YSYEKL. V lost 0 bases and J lost 4; bases outside the gene matches: 7. CDR3 length equals 17 residues.

This chain's CDR3 is CASSEKGDRVEGTGELFF. The CDR3 bases are TGTGCCAGCAGTGAGAAAGGGGACAGGGTGGAAGGCACCGGGGAGCTGTTTTTT. The chain recombines TRBV6-1 with TRBJ2-2; 9 nucleotides agree with TRBD1. CDR1 and CDR2 from the germline V gene are MNHNS and SASEGT. The CDR3 extends over 18 amino acids. V shed 3 bases, J shed 4 bases, and the junction held 12 bases outside the gene matches.

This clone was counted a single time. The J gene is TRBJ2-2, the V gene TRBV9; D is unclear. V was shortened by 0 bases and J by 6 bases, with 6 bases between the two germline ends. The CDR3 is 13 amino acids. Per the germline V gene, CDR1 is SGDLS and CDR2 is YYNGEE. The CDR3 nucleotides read TGTGCCAGCAGCGTAGCTATAGCCGGGGAGCTGTTTTTT. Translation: CASSVAIAGELFF.

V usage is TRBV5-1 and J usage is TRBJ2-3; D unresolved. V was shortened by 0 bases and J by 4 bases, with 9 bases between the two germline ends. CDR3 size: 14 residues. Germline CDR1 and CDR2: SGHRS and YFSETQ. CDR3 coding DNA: TGCGCCAGCAGCTTGGACGTCCTTGCAGATACGCAGTATTTT. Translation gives CASSLDVLADTQYF.

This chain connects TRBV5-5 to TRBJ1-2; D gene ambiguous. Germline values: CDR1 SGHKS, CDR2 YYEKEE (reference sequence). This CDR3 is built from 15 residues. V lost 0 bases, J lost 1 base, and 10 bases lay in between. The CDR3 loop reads CASSLAADSNYGYTF. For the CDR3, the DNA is TGTGCCAGCAGCTTGGCAGCGGATAGTAACTATGGCTACACCTTC.

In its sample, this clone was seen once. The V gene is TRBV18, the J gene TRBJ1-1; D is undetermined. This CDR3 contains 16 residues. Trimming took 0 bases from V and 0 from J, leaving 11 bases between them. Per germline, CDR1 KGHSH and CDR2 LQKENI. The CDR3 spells CASSPPTEEMNTEAFF. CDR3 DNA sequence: TGTGCCAGCTCACCACCCACAGAGGAGATGAACACTGAAGCTTTCTTT. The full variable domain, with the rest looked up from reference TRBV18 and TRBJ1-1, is NAGVMQNPRHLVRRRGQEARLRCSPMKGHSHVYWYRQLPEEGLKFMVYLQKENIIDESGMPKERFSAEFPKEGPSILRIQQVVRGDSAAYFCASSPPTEEMNTEAFFGQGTRLTVV.

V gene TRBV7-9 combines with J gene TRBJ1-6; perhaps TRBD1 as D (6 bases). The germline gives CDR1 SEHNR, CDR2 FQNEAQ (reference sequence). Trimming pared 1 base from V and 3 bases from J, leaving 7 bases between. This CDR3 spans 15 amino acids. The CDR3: CASSLEDSYNSPLHF. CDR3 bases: TGTGCCAGCAGCTTAGAGGACAGCTATAATTCACCCCTCCACTTT.

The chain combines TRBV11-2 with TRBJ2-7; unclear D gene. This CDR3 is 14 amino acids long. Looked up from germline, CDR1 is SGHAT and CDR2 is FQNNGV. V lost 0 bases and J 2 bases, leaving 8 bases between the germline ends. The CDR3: CASSLDPGPYEQYF. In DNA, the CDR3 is TGTGCCAGCAGCTTAGATCCGGGTCCCTACGAGCAGTACTTC.

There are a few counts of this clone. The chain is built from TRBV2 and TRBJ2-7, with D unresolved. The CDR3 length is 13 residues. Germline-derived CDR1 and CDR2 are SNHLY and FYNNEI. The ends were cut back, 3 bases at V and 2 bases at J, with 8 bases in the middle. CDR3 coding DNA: TGTGCCAGCAGTGAGACCCCCACCTACGAGCAGTACTTC. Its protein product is CASSETPTYEQYF.

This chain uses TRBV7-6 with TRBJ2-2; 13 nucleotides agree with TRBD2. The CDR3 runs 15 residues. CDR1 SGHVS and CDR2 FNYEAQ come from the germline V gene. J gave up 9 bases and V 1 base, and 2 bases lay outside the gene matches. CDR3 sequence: CASSLGTSGGRELFF. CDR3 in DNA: TGTGCCAGCAGCTTAGGGACTAGCGGGGGCAGGGAGCTGTTTTTT.

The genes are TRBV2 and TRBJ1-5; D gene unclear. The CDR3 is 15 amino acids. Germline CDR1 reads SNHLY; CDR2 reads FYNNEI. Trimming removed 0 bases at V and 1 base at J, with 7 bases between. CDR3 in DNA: TGTGCCAGCAGTGAAGCGCCGGGCAGCAATCAGCCCCAGCATTTT. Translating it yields CASSEAPGSNQPQHF.

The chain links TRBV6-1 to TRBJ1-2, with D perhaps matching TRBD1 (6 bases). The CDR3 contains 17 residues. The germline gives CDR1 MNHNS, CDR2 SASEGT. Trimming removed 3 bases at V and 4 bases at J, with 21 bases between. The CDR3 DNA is TGTGCCAGCAGTGATCGGGCCAGGGCGCAGGGGCTCTATGGCTACACCTTC. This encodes CASSDRARAQGLYGYTF.

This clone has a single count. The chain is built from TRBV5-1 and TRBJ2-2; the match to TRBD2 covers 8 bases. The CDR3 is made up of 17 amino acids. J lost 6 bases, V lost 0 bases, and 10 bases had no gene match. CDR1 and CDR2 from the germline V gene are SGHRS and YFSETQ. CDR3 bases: TGCGCCAGCAGCTTGGCCCTACGGGGGGGCGCTCCCGGGGAGCTGTTTTTT. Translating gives CASSLALRGGAPGELFF.

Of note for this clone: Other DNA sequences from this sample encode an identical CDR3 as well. For the CDR3, the DNA is TGCGCCAGTCGAGCGGGGGGCCGACAAGAGACCCAGTACTTC. Amino acids: CASRAGGRQETQYF. This sequence joins TRBV5-1 and TRBJ2-5, with 9 bases lining up with TRBD2. CDR1 is SGHRS and CDR2 is YFSETQ in the germline V gene. Trimming cost V 8 bases and J 2 bases; bases outside gene matches: 7. The CDR3 is made up of 14 amino acids. Full variable domain (rest looked up from reference TRBV5-1 and TRBJ2-5): KAGVTQTPRYLIKTRGQQVTLSCSPISGHRSVSWYQQTPGQGLQFLFEYFSETQRNKGNFPGRFSGRQFSNSRSEMNVSTLELGDSALYLCASRAGGRQETQYFGPGTRLLVL.

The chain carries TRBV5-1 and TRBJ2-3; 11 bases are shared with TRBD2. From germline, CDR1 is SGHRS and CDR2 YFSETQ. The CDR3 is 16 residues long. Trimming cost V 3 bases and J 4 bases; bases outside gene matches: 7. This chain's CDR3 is CASSSLAGGSSDTQYF. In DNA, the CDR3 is TGCGCCAGCAGCTCTCTAGCGGGGGGTAGTTCAGATACGCAGTATTTT.

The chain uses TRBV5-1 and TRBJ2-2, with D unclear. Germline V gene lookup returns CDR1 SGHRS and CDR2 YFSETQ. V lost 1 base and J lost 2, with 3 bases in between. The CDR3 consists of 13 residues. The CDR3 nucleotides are TGCGCCAGCAGCTTGTTCAACACCGGGGAGCTGTTTTTT. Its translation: CASSLFNTGELFF.

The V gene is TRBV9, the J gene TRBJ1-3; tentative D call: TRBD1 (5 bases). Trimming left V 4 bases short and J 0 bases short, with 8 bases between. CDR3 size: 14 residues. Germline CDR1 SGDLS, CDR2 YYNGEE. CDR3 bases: TGTGCCAGCAGCCTACAGGACTCTGGAAACACCATATATTTT. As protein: CASSLQDSGNTIYF.

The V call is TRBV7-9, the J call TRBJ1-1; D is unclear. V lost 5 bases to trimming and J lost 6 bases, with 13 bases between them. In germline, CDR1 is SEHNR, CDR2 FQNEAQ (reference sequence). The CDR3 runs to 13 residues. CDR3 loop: CASSPEGGPEAFF. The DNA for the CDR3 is TGTGCCAGCAGCCCCGAGGGAGGCCCTGAAGCTTTCTTT.

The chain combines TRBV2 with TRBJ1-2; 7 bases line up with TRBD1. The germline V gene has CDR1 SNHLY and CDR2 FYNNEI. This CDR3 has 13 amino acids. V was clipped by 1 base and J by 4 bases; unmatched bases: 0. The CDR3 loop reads CASSEGQGYGYTF. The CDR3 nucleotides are TGTGCCAGCAGTGAAGGACAGGGCTATGGCTACACCTTC.

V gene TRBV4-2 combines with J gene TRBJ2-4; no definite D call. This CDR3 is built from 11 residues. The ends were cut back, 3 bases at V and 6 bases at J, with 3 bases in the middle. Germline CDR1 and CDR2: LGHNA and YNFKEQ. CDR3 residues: CASSHGNIQYF. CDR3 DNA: TGTGCCAGCAGCCATGGAAACATTCAGTACTTC.

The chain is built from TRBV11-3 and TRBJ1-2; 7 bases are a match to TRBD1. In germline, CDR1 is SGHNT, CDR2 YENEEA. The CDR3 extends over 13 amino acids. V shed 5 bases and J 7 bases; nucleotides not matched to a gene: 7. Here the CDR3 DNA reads TGTGCCAGCAGCCCTACAGGGGTAGGTGGCTACACCTTC. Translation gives CASSPTGVGGYTF.